These T cell receptor beta chains were read from a single sample in a study of blood T cell repertoires in COVID-19. Produced via immunoSEQ multiplex PCR; TCRdb's table is partial and in-frame only. The sample yields 62,000 or so clones, roughly 78% seen once. Material: peripheral blood. These receptors were obtained from a man in his sixties with COVID-19, enrolled during active disease. The CDR3 runs from the conserved cysteine through the conserved F or W. A D gene is named only where the DNA matches it firmly. Not every row has a clone size; where given, it reads once, few, many or a size class.

>TRBJ1-6|-|TRBV29-1|-
CSVQGKTANSPLHF
TGCAGCGTCCAGGGCAAAACTGCCAATTCACCCCTCCACTTT
>TRBJ2-1|TRBD2|TRBV29-1|-
CSVGLAGAVHYNEQFF
TGCAGCGTTGGACTAGCGGGGGCCGTTCACTACAATGAGCAGTTCTTC
>TRBJ2-2|-|TRBV3-1/TRBV3-2|-
CASSQVQTGRIAGELFF
TGTGCCAGCAGCCAAGTTCAGACAGGGAGGATCGCCGGGGAGCTGTTTTTT
>TRBJ2-5|-|TRBV30|-
CAWSVGHAGETQYF
TGTGCCTGGAGTGTAGGACACGCTGGGGAGACCCAGTACTTC
>TRBJ2-4|TRBD2|TRBV19|medium-sized
CASSPRELAGGKNIQYF
TGTGCCAGTAGTCCCCGGGAACTAGCGGGGGGAAAAAACATTCAGTACTTC
>TRBJ2-1|-|TRBV7-9|few
CASTPRGYYNEQFF
TGTGCCAGCACCCCCCGCGGTTACTACAATGAGCAGTTCTTC
>TRBJ2-3|TRBD2|TRBV7-2|few
CASSLGRGGKTTDTQYF
TGTGCCAGCAGCTTGGGTCGGGGGGGAAAAACCACAGATACGCAGTATTTT
>TRBJ1-5|-|TRBV30|-
CAWSVRGQPQHF
TGTGCCTGGAGTGTACGGGGGCAGCCCCAGCATTTT
>TRBJ2-3|-|TRBV6-6|-
CASSFAMTGTDTQYF
TGTGCCAGCAGTTTCGCCATGACAGGCACAGATACGCAGTATTTT
>TRBJ1-4|TRBD1|TRBV7-9|-
CASSSTGAREKLFF
TGTGCCAGCAGCTCGACAGGGGCTCGTGAAAAACTGTTTTTT
>TRBJ2-1|TRBD2|TRBV7-3|-
CASSPPHGAGGGNEQFF
TGTGCCAGCAGCCCGCCTCACGGAGCGGGGGGCGGCAATGAGCAGTTCTTC
>TRBJ1-2|-|TRBV19|-
CASSSRGKVYGYTF
TGTGCCAGTAGTAGTAGGGGGAAAGTCTATGGCTACACCTTC
>TRBJ2-3|TRBD2|TRBV5-1|-
CASSLGLAVPGTDTQYF
TGCGCCAGCAGCTTGGGACTAGCGGTCCCTGGGACAGATACGCAGTATTTT
>TRBJ2-1|-|TRBV30|-
CAWNQRNGAYNEQFF
TGTGCCTGGAACCAGAGGAACGGAGCTTACAATGAGCAGTTCTTC
>TRBJ1-6|TRBD1|TRBV2|-
CASSVGQAGYSPLHF
TGTGCCAGCAGTGTAGGACAGGCGGGGTATTCACCCCTCCACTTT
>TRBJ2-2|-|TRBV2|-
CASSRGPANTGELFF
TGTGCCAGCAGTAGAGGGCCGGCGAACACCGGGGAGCTGTTTTTT
>TRBJ1-2|TRBD1|TRBV6-5|-
CASLGTGDYGYTF
TGTGCCAGCTTAGGGACAGGGGACTATGGCTACACCTTC
>TRBJ2-1|TRBD1|TRBV6-5|-
CASSFFYGTGGFEQFF
TGTGCCAGCAGTTTCTTCTATGGGACAGGGGGCTTTGAGCAGTTCTTC
>TRBJ2-7|-|TRBV10-3|-
CAISESDSFYEQYF
TGTGCCATCAGTGAGTCGGACTCCTTCTACGAGCAGTACTTC
>TRBJ1-2|-|TRBV5-4|-
CASSLGGTPYGYTF
TGTGCCAGCAGCTTAGGCGGCACTCCCTATGGCTACACCTTC
>TRBJ2-1|TRBD2|TRBV2|-
CASRAGTSGFRSYNEQFF
TGTGCCAGCAGAGCCGGGACTAGCGGGTTTAGGTCCTACAATGAGCAGTTCTTC
>TRBJ1-1|-|TRBV19|-
CASSIDLGTMNTEAFF
TGTGCCAGTAGTATAGACCTGGGGACAATGAACACTGAAGCTTTCTTT
>TRBJ2-7|-|TRBV11-3|few
CASSPTLGEQYF
TGTGCCAGCAGCCCCACCCTAGGCGAGCAGTACTTC
>TRBJ2-3|TRBD2|TRBV27|-
CASSLGGRVTQYF
TGTGCCAGCAGTTTGGGCGGGAGAGTTACGCAGTATTTT
>TRBJ2-3|-|TRBV19|-
CASSIDEGVADTQYF
TGTGCCAGTAGTATAGACGAGGGAGTGGCAGATACGCAGTATTTT
>TRBJ1-6|-|TRBV28|-
CASRSSGTPYNSPLHF
TGTGCCAGTAGGTCGTCCGGGACACCTTATAATTCACCCCTCCACTTT
>TRBJ2-3|-|TRBV3-1/TRBV3-2|once
CASSPRADTQYF
TGTGCCAGCAGCCCCCGGGCAGATACGCAGTATTTT